This section outlines one T cell receptor beta chain sequence together with its context. This record belongs to a study of regulatory T cells in long-lasting Graves disease. Arm-PCR of CDR3 regions and iRepertoire HTBI primers were the basis on which TCR beta libraries were built. TCRdb independently ran MiXCR on the multiplex PCR reads; one entry per CDR3 protein. The sample has roughly 510,000 distinct CDR3 sequences, about 15% seen once; the top ten hold more than 10%. This CDR3 is built from 14 residues. The V and J ends lost 3 bases and 7 bases respectively, with 16 bases between them. CDR1 is MDHEN and CDR2 is SYDVKM in the germline V gene. As to time point: newly diagnosed GD, antithyroid drugs for less than 3 months. After RNA was extracted from PBMCs, the TCR library was made from it. The same sample was also studied in work on T cells in Graves' hyperthyroidism and ophthalmopathy.

Sequences were derived from peripheral blood mononuclear cells (PBMCs), sampled at new diagnosis, from a patient treated with antithyroid drugs. The clonotype was recovered from a man aged 18 to 30 with Graves disease. The chain links TRBV28 to TRBJ2-7; the D call may be TRBD1 or TRBD2 (5 bases each). In nucleotides, the CDR3 is TGTGCCAGCAGTTTTATGGGGCAGGGAGTAGAGCAGTACTTC. This sequence encodes CASSFMGQGVEQYF.